This paragraph reports one T cell receptor (beta chain). Only in-frame clones appear in the TCRdb table, and some are missing; sequencing was by immunoSEQ multiplex PCR. This sample has millions of clones, with more than 80% found just once. This specimen comes from a study of shared clonotypes between healthy human individuals. The sequencing sample was made of naive CD4+ T cells from PBMCs. Regarding subset: CD45RA+ positively selected. This TCR was sampled from a man younger than 35 in good health. Some clones in this sample may be carry-over from other donors' samples.

The CDR3, as DNA: TGCGCCAGCAGCCAAGATCCAGGACAGATGTATGGCTACACCTTC. It encodes CASSQDPGQMYGYTF. V gene TRBV4-1 combines with J gene TRBJ1-2, with D maybe TRBD1 (6 bases). The CDR3 has 15 residues. Trimming took 0 bases from V and 5 from J, leaving 13 bases between them. Germline CDR1 and CDR2: MGHRA and YSYEKL.